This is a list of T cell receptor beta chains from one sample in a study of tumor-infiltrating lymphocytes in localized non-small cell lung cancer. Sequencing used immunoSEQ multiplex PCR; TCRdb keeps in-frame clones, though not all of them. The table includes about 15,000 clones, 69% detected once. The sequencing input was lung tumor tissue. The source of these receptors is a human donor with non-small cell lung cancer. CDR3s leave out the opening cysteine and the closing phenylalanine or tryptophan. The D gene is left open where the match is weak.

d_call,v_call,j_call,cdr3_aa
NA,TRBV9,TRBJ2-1,ASSDRRTAEQF
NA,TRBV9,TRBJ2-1,ASSVDGLRSSYNEQF
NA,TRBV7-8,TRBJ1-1,ASSARVQGNTEAF
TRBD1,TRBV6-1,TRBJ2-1,ASSETGTGNEQF
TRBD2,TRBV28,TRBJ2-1,ASSLRLAGGQQF
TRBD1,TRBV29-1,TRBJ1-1,SVVSRGLNTEAF
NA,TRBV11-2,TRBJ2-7,ASSPDTYEQY
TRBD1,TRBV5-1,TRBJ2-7,ASSFFWTGSYEQY
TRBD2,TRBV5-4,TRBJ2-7,ASSGGGQGKTYEQY
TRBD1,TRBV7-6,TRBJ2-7,ASSIGTGSHEQY
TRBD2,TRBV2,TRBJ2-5,ASSVGSSGRAETQY
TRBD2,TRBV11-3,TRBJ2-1,ASSLGGLTDAAYNEQF
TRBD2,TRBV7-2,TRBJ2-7,ASSWSVAGVVYEQY
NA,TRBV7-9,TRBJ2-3,ASRRDLAETDTQY
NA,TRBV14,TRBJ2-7,ASSQDLGYEQY
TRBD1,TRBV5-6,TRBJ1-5,ASSQDRSQPQH
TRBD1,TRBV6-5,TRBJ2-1,ASSDRVVNEQF
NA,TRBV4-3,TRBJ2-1,ASSQDGVGLAGRSNEQF
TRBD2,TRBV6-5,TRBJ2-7,ASSYLGLAGEQY
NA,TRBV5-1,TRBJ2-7,ASSLGDGLSYEQY